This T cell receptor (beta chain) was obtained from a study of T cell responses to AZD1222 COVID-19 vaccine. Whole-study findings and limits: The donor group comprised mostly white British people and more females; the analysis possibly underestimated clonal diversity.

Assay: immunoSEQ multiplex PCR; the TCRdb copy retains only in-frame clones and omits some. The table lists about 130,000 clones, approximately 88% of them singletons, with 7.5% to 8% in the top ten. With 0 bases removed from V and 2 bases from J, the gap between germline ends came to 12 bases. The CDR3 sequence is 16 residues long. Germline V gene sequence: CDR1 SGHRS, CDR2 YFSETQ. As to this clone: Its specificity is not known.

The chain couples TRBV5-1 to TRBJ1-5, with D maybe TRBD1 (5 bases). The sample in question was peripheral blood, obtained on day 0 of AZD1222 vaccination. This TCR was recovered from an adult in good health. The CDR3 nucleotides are TGCGCCAGCAGCTTGGAGGGTCAGGGTGGCAATCAGCCCCAGCATTTT. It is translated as CASSLEGQGGNQPQHF.